Below are 30 T cell receptor beta chains sequenced from a single sample in a study of T cell responses to AZD1222 COVID-19 vaccine. The protocol was immunoSEQ multiplex PCR, while the TCRdb copy is restricted to in-frame clones and leaves out a portion. The data hold about 110,000 clones, with over 85% observed a single time. The sample here was peripheral blood, taken 28 days after the second AZD1222 dose. Receptors were obtained from an adult who received the AZD1222 COVID-19 vaccine.

The rearrangement uses TRBV4-2 and TRBJ2-3, with 8 bases matching TRBD2. V gave up 4 bases and J gave up 2 bases; unmatched junction bases: 11. The V gene's germline CDR1 is LGHNA and CDR2 YNFKEQ. This CDR3 contains 17 residues. CDR3 protein: CASSPGWSGGSTDTQYF. The CDR3 DNA reads TGTGCCAGCAGCCCAGGTTGGAGCGGGGGATCCACAGATACGCAGTATTTT.

This sequence joins TRBV5-5 and TRBJ1-3; D might be TRBD1 (5 bases). The V gene's germline CDR1 is SGHKS and CDR2 YYEKEE (reference sequence). The CDR3 loop spans 16 amino acids. Trimming took off 0 bases at V and 0 bases at J, with 10 bases between the two ends. The CDR3 sequence: CASSLAGGYSGNTIYF. In DNA, the CDR3 is TGTGCCAGCAGCTTGGCCGGGGGATACTCTGGAAACACCATATATTTT.

The chain couples TRBV21-1 to TRBJ1-2; the table calls TRBD1, which could not be checked here. TRBV21-1 is a pseudogene. CDR3 size: 20 residues. The CDR3 sequence is CASSKAQRQGANEANYGYTF. The CDR3 DNA reads as TGTGCCAGCAGCAAAGCGCAAAGGCAGGGGGCGAATGAAGCTAACTATGGCTACACCTTC.

The chain couples TRBV18 to TRBJ2-7, with D uncertain. V lost 2 bases, J lost 3 bases, and 8 bases lay in between. The CDR3 loop spans 13 amino acids. Germline V gene data show CDR1 as KGHSH and CDR2 as LQKENI. CDR3 sequence (DNA): TGTGCCAGCTCACCATGGGTCGGCTACGAGCAGTACTTC. Its protein product is CASSPWVGYEQYF.

The rearrangement joins TRBV11-2 to TRBJ1-1; D gene ambiguous. Germline V gene sequence: CDR1 SGHAT, CDR2 FQNNGV. The CDR3 has 13 residues. V gave up 3 bases and J gave up 7 bases, with 12 bases separating them. In DNA, the CDR3 is TGTGCCAGCAGCTTCCAATATCGGGTTGAAGCTTTCTTT. Protein sequence: CASSFQYRVEAFF.

The chain carries TRBV19 and TRBJ2-1; 10 positions agree with TRBD2. Trimming at V came to 0 bases and at J to 4 bases, leaving 0 bases not matched to a gene. Germline V gene lookup returns CDR1 LNHDA and CDR2 SQIVND (reference sequence). The CDR3 consists of 15 residues. The chain's CDR3 is CASSIELAGYNEQFF. CDR3 nucleotide sequence: TGTGCCAGTAGTATAGAACTAGCGGGATACAATGAGCAGTTCTTC.

The chain joins TRBV19 to TRBJ1-2; 10 positions match TRBD1. The CDR3 covers 14 residues. The J segment lost 6 bases and the V segment lost 8 bases, leaving 9 bases of the junction unmatched. The germline gives CDR1 LNHDA, CDR2 SQIVND (reference sequence). CDR3 sequence (DNA): TGTGCCAGTTACCGGGACAGGGGCTCACATGGCTACACCTTC. Translation gives CASYRDRGSHGYTF.

The genes are TRBV5-1 and TRBJ2-5; tentatively, D is TRBD1 (6 bases). This CDR3 spans 14 amino acids. V lost 2 bases, J lost 0 bases, and 8 bases lay in between. Germline lookup yields CDR1 SGHRS and CDR2 YFSETQ. This CDR3 reads CASSLGGYQETQYF. The CDR3, as DNA: TGCGCCAGCAGCTTAGGGGGATACCAAGAGACCCAGTACTTC. Combining the CDR3 with reference TRBV5-1 and TRBJ2-5 gives the whole variable domain KAGVTQTPRYLIKTRGQQVTLSCSPISGHRSVSWYQQTPGQGLQFLFEYFSETQRNKGNFPGRFSGRQFSNSRSEMNVSTLELGDSALYLCASSLGGYQETQYFGPGTRLLVL.

V is TRBV19 and J is TRBJ1-2; TRBD1 is a possible D gene (6 bases). The CDR3 runs to 14 residues. Germline-derived CDR1 and CDR2 are LNHDA and SQIVND (reference sequence). Trimming removed 6 bases from V and 6 bases from J, with 17 bases in between. CDR3 protein: CASRSSGALNGYTF. CDR3 in DNA: TGTGCCAGTAGGAGCTCAGGGGCGTTAAATGGCTACACCTTC.

The chain uses TRBV7-9 and TRBJ2-1; 11 nucleotides agree with TRBD2. Germline V lookup: CDR1 SEHNR, CDR2 FQNEAQ (reference sequence). The V gene end was trimmed by 0 bases and the J gene end by 3 bases; junction bases not matched to a gene: 7. The CDR3 totals 18 residues. In nucleotides, the CDR3 is TGTGCCAGCAGCTTAGCGGTCGGTAGCGGGAGGGGCTACAATGAGCAGTTCTTC. This gives the protein CASSLAVGSGRGYNEQFF.

J is TRBJ2-7 and V is TRBV6-1; 10 bases agree with TRBD2. CDR3 length: 15 amino acids. Germline-derived CDR1 and CDR2 are MNHNS and SASEGT. J was trimmed by 5 bases and V by 1 base; bases with no gene match: 5. The CDR3 DNA follows: TGTGCCAGCAGTGAAGGTCTAGCGGGAGTCAACGAGCAGTACTTC. Encoded protein: CASSEGLAGVNEQYF.

This clone has just one count. The chain joins TRBV7-9 to TRBJ1-6; 10 nucleotides agree with TRBD1. Trimming took 5 bases from V and 4 from J; bases not matched to a gene: 5. From germline, CDR1 is SEHNR and CDR2 FQNEAQ (reference sequence). There are 16 residues in the CDR3. CDR3 loop: CASSPGQGDYNSPLHF. Here the CDR3 DNA reads TGTGCCAGCAGCCCCGGACAGGGGGATTATAATTCACCCCTCCACTTT.

This chain links TRBV2 with TRBJ2-7, with D maybe TRBD2 (6 bases). The CDR3 has 12 amino acids. Between the trimmed V and J ends, which lost 6 bases and 7 bases, there was a span of 13 bases. In germline, CDR1 is SNHLY, CDR2 FYNNEI. CDR3 in amino acids: CASREGLGEQYF. CDR3 nucleotide sequence: TGTGCCAGCAGGGAGGGTTTGGGGGAGCAGTACTTC.

The CDR3 DNA reads TGCGCCAGCAGACTTGATGCAGTCCAAGAGACCCAGTACTTC. Translation: CASRLDAVQETQYF. The genes are TRBV5-1 and TRBJ2-5; D ambiguous. With 5 bases removed from V and 1 base from J, the gap between germline ends came to 12 bases. The CDR3 covers 14 residues. Germline CDR1 and CDR2: SGHRS and YFSETQ.

This chain joins TRBV7-9 and TRBJ1-2; TRBD1 is a possible D gene (6 bases). Trimming took 5 bases from V and 8 from J, leaving 12 bases between them. Germline V gives CDR1 SEHNR, CDR2 FQNEAQ (reference sequence). The CDR3 extends over 12 amino acids. The CDR3 DNA follows: TGTGCCAGCAGCCCCGTAGACAGGGGCTACACCTTC. This gives the protein CASSPVDRGYTF.

This clone has just a few counts. J is TRBJ2-1 and V is TRBV18; 9 bases agree with TRBD1. CDR3 size: 17 residues. Germline CDR1 KGHSH, CDR2 LQKENI. The junction had 11 bases not matched to a gene; V was cut back by 0 bases and J by 8 bases. For the CDR3, the DNA is TGTGCCAGCTCACCACCCAATTTACGGACAGGGGCGCATGAGCAGTTCTTC. Translated, it gives CASSPPNLRTGAHEQFF.

Only a few counts were recorded for this clone. The CDR3 loop is CASSVVDEQYF. The CDR3 coding sequence is TGTGCCAGCAGCGTGGTCGACGAGCAGTACTTC. The chain recombines TRBV5-6 with TRBJ2-7, with D uncertain. This CDR3 has 11 amino acids. Germline V gene sequence: CDR1 SGHDT, CDR2 YYEEEE. V was pared by 4 bases and J by 5 bases, with 7 bases between.

The rearrangement joins TRBV28 to TRBJ1-2; D is unclear. CDR1 and CDR2 (germline): MDHEN, SYDVKM. V was pared by 3 bases and J by 7 bases, with 12 bases between. This CDR3 is built from 13 residues. The CDR3 sequence: CASSLDQEGGYTF. In nucleotides, the CDR3 is TGTGCCAGCAGTTTGGACCAGGAAGGTGGCTACACCTTC.

The rearrangement uses TRBV27 and TRBJ2-7; D is undetermined. This CDR3 is built from 13 residues. Looked up from germline, CDR1 is MNHEY and CDR2 is SMNVEV (reference sequence). Trimming stripped 6 bases from V and 2 bases from J, with 11 bases between. CDR3 region: CASRSRAPYEQYF. Written as DNA, the CDR3 is TGTGCCAGCAGATCCCGGGCCCCCTACGAGCAGTACTTC.

Of note for this clone: The same CDR3 also results from other DNA sequences found in this sample. This sequence joins TRBV5-1 and TRBJ1-1; D is uncertain. Germline V gene data show CDR1 as SGHRS and CDR2 as YFSETQ. V was shortened by 0 bases and J by 0 bases, with 9 bases between the two germline ends. The CDR3 runs 15 residues. CDR3 nucleotides: TGCGCCAGCAGCTTGGTTGCAGGATTGAACACTGAAGCTTTCTTT. This sequence encodes CASSLVAGLNTEAFF.

The genes are TRBV30 and TRBJ2-3, with 7 nucleotides matching TRBD1. This CDR3 spans 14 amino acids. Germline V CDR1 and CDR2: GTSNPN, SVGIG (reference sequence). After removal of 5 bases from V and 2 bases from J, the junction contained 7 bases not matched to a gene. This CDR3 reads CAWSGTEYTDTQYF. CDR3 sequence (DNA): TGTGCCTGGTCCGGGACAGAATACACAGATACGCAGTATTTT.

V is TRBV7-5 and J is TRBJ1-2; the table's D call of TRBD1 was not tested on the DNA. TRBV7-5 is tagged as a pseudogene. The CDR3 is 16 amino acids. The CDR3 loop reads CARSLAEGEFVHGYTF. CDR3 nucleotide sequence: TGTGCCAGAAGCTTAGCAGAGGGGGAGTTTGTGCATGGCTACACCTTC.

The rearrangement links TRBV28 to TRBJ1-2, with 8 bases identical to TRBD1. V shed 7 bases and J 4 bases; nucleotides not matched to a gene: 8. Looked up from germline, CDR1 is MDHEN and CDR2 is SYDVKM. The CDR3 contains 14 residues. In DNA, the CDR3 is TGTGCCAGCAAGGCAGGGGGCGCGGTCTATGGCTACACCTTC. Translating gives CASKAGGAVYGYTF.

The V and J genes are TRBV7-7 and TRBJ2-2; 8 nucleotides align to TRBD2. V dropped 7 bases and J dropped 5; count of bases not matched to a gene: 12. This CDR3 contains 16 residues. Germline V gene lookup returns CDR1 SSHAT and CDR2 FNYEAQ (reference sequence). CDR3 in amino acids: CASTPSRAGVTGELFF. CDR3 nucleotides: TGTGCCAGCACCCCGAGTCGAGCGGGAGTAACCGGGGAGCTGTTTTTT. Looking up the rest from reference TRBV7-7 and TRBJ2-2 gives the full variable domain: GAGVSQSPRYKVTKRGQDVTLRCDPISSHATLYWYQQALGQGPEFLTYFNYEAQPDKSGLPSDRFSAERPEGSISTLTIQRTEQRDSAMYRCASTPSRAGVTGELFFGEGSRLTVL.

This clone was seen only once. V gene TRBV10-1 combines with J gene TRBJ1-5; D perhaps matches TRBD1 (5 bases). The CDR3 covers 13 residues. Trimming shortened V by 9 bases and J by 4 bases, and 13 bases separated the two germline ends. CDR1 is WNHNN and CDR2 is SYGVQD in the germline V gene (reference sequence). This CDR3 is CASSRQSNQPQHF. The CDR3 region has the DNA TGCGCCAGTTCAAGACAGTCAAATCAGCCCCAGCATTTT.

J is TRBJ2-1 and V is TRBV29-1, with 10 bases that match TRBD2. CDR3 length: 12 residues. Per the germline V gene, CDR1 is SQVTM and CDR2 is ANQGSEA. The V and J ends lost 7 bases and 7 bases, in that order; junction bases with no gene match: 4. CDR3 sequence (DNA): TGCAGCGGAGTGACTAGCGGGAATGAGCAGTTCTTC. Amino acid sequence: CSGVTSGNEQFF.

This clone appeared many times. DNA of the CDR3: TGTGCCAGCAGCTTAGTAGGGGCTTATGGGGCAGGGAACACTGAAGCTTTCTTT. This gives the protein CASSLVGAYGAGNTEAFF. The chain employs TRBV7-8 and TRBJ1-1, with D possibly matching TRBD1 (5 bases). The CDR3 is made up of 18 amino acids. Germline CDR1 reads SGHVS; CDR2 reads FQNEAQ. Trimming cost V 1 base and J 1 base, with 19 bases left between them.

The chain recombines TRBV3-1 (or the pseudogene TRBV3-2) with TRBJ2-1; TRBD2 matches 11 bases. Germline V lookup: CDR1 LGHDT, CDR2 YNNKEL (reference sequence). This CDR3 is 20 amino acids long. V was pared by 6 bases and J by 0 bases, with 16 bases of the junction left unmatched. As DNA, the CDR3 is TGTGCCAGCAGTCAACCCACTAGCGGGGGAACCCTAAGCTCCTACAATGAGCAGTTCTTC. As protein: CASSQPTSGGTLSSYNEQFF.

This clone was seen a single time. V usage is TRBV24-1 and J usage is TRBJ2-7; 12 positions agree with TRBD2. CDR1 and CDR2 (germline): KGHDR, SFDVKD. With 3 bases clipped from V and 0 bases from J, the junction kept 11 bases outside the gene matches. The CDR3 totals 19 residues. For the CDR3, the DNA is TGTGCCACCAGTGATGTCCCTCTAGCGGGGGGGTCCTACTCCTACGAGCAGTACTTC. The encoded protein is CATSDVPLAGGSYSYEQYF.

The J gene is TRBJ2-1, the V gene TRBV5-1; 10 bases agree with TRBD2. Trimming took 4 bases from V and 2 from J; bases not matched to a gene: 18. Looked up from germline, CDR1 is SGHRS and CDR2 is YFSETQ. This CDR3 has 20 amino acids. The CDR3 is CASSQDRASGSVPPYNEQFF. In DNA, the CDR3 is TGCGCCAGCAGCCAAGATAGGGCTAGCGGGAGTGTCCCCCCCTACAATGAGCAGTTCTTC.